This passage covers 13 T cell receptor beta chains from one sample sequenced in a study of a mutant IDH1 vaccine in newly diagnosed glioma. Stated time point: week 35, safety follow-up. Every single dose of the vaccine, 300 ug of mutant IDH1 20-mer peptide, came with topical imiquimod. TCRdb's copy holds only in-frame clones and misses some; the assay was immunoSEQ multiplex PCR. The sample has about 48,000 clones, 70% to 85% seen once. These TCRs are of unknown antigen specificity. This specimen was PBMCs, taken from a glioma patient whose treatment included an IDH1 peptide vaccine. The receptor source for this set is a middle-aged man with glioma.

For the CDR3, the DNA is TGTGCCAGCAGTTTAACAGGGGGCAAGGATCAGCCCCAGCATTTT. It codes for CASSLTGGKDQPQHF. The V and J genes are TRBV6-5 and TRBJ1-5; TRBD1 matches 9 bases. V was pared by 4 bases and J by 5 bases, with 6 bases of the junction left unmatched. This CDR3 is built from 15 residues. The germline CDR1 and CDR2 sequences are MNHEY and SVGAGI.

This CDR3 is CASRLGPNYEQYF. The CDR3 bases are TGCGCCAGCAGGCTGGGTCCCAACTACGAGCAGTACTTC. The rearrangement links TRBV5-1 to TRBJ2-7; D not resolved. Germline-derived CDR1 and CDR2 are SGHRS and YFSETQ. Trimming removed 5 bases from V and 3 bases from J, with 12 bases in between. CDR3 size: 13 residues.

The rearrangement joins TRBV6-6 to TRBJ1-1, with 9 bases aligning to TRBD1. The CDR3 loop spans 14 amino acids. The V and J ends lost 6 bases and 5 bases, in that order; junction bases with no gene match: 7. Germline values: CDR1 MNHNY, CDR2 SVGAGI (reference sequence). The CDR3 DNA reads TGTGCCAGCAGCACCGGACAGGGGAGGACTGAAGCTTTCTTT. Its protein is CASSTGQGRTEAFF.

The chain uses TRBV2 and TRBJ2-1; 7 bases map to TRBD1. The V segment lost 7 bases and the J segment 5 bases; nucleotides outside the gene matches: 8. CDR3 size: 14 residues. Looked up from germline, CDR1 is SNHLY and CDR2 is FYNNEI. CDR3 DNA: TGTGCCAGCATCCGGGACAGACTCGACAATGAGCAGTTCTTC. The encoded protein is CASIRDRLDNEQFF.

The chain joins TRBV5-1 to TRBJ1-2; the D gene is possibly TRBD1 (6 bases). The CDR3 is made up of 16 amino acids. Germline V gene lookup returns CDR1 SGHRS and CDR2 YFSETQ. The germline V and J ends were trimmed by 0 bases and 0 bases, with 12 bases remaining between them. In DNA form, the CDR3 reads TGCGCCAGCAGCTTGGATCCGGCAGGGGCTAACTATGGCTACACCTTC. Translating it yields CASSLDPAGANYGYTF.

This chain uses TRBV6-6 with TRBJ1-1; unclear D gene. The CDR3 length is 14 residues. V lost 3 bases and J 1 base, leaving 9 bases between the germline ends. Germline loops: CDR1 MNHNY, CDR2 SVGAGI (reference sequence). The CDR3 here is CASSYNAWNTEAFF. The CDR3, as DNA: TGTGCCAGCAGTTATAACGCCTGGAACACTGAAGCTTTCTTT.

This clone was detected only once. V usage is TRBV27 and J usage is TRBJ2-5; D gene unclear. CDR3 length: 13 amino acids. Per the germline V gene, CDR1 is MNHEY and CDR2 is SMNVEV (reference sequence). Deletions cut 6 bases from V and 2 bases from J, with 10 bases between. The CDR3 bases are TGTGCCAGCAGGACCGGGCGGCAAGAGACCCAGTACTTC. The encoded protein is CASRTGRQETQYF.

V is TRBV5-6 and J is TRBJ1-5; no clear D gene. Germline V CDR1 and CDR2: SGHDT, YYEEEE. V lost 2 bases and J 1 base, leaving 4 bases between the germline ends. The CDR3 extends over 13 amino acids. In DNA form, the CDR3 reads TGTGCCAGCAGCTTTCAGAGCAATCAGCCCCAGCATTTT. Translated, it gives CASSFQSNQPQHF. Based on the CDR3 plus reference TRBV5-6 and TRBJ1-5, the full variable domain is DAGVTQSPTHLIKTRGQQVTLRCSPKSGHDTVSWYQQALGQGPQFIFQYYEEEERQRGNFPDRFSGHQFPNYSSELNVNALLLGDSALYLCASSFQSNQPQHFGDGTRLSIL.

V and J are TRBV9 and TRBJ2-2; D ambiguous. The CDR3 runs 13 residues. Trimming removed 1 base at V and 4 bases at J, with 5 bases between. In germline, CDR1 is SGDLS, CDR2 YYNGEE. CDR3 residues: CASSVFSTGELFF. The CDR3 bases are TGTGCCAGCAGCGTATTTTCCACCGGGGAGCTGTTTTTT. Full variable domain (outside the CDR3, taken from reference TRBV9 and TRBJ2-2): DSGVTQTPKHLITATGQRVTLRCSPRSGDLSVYWYQQSLDQGLQFLIQYYNGEERAKGNILERFSAQQFPDLHSELNLSSLELGDSALYFCASSVFSTGELFFGEGSRLTVL.

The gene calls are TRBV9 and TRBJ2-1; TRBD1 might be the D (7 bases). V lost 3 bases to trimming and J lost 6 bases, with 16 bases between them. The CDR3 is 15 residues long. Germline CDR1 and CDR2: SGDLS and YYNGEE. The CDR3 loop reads CASSALGQGGNEQFF. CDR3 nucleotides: TGTGCCAGCAGCGCCCTCGGGCAGGGGGGCAATGAGCAGTTCTTC.

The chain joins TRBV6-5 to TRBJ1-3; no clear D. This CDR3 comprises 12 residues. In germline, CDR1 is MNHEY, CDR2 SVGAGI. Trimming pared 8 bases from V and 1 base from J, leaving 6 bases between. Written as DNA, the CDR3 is TGTGCCAGCGCCAAATCTGGAAACACCATATATTTT. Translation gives CASAKSGNTIYF.

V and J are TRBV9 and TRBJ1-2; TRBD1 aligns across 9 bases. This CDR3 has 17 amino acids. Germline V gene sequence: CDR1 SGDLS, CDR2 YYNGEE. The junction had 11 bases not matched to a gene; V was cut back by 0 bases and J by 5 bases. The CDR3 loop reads CASSVVLTGGAGYGYTF. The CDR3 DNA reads TGTGCCAGCAGCGTAGTGTTAACAGGGGGCGCAGGGTATGGCTACACCTTC.

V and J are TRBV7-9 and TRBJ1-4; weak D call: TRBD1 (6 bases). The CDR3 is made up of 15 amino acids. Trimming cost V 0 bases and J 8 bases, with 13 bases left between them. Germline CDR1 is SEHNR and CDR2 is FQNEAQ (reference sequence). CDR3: CASSLAHGRGEKLFF. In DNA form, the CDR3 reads TGTGCCAGCAGCTTAGCTCACGGGAGGGGGGAAAAACTGTTTTTT.